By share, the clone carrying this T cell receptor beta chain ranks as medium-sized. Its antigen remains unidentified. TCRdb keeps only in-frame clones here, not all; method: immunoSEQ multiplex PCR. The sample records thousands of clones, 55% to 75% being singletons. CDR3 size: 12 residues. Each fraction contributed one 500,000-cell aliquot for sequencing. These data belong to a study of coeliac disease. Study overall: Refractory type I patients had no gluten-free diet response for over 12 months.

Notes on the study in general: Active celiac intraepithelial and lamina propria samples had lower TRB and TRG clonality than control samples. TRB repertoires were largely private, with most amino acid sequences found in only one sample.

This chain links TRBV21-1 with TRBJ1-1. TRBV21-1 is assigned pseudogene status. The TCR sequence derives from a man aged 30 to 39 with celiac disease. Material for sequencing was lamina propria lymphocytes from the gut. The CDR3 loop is CASSKVRTEAFF. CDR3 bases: TGTGCCAGCAGCAAGGTGAGAACTGAAGCTTTCTTT.